The subject of this entry is one TCR beta chain. Antigen unknown. The method was immunoSEQ multiplex PCR; TCRdb's version includes in-frame clones alone and lacks a portion of them. The sample includes about 2.4 million clones, over 85% seen only once; the top ten take about 0.38%. The source of the sample is a study of shared clonotypes between healthy human individuals. The wider study: For every donor, three CD4 naive, three CD4 memory, two CD8 naive and one CD8 memory plates were used. Study-wide results and limits: Among the subsets, naive ones generally showed larger estimated richness than memory ones. For naive CD4 cells, 4.5% to 6.5% of clonotypes were shared across a handful of donors.

Naive CD4+ cells were CD45RA-selected; the remaining cells were memory. CDR1 is MNHNY and CDR2 is SVGAGI in the germline V gene (reference sequence). The CDR3 covers 14 residues. V trimming: 4 bases; J trimming: 3 bases; junction bases outside the gene matches: 6. Sequencing was carried out using naive CD4+ T cells from PBMCs. Subset denoted: CD45RA+ positively selected. This TCR was sampled from a man between 18 and 29 years old in good health. Some clones in this sample may be carry-over from other donors' samples. V and J are TRBV6-6 and TRBJ2-7; 7 bases fit TRBD2. CDR3 region: CASSSPLAVYEQYF. CDR3 nucleotides: TGTGCCAGCAGTTCACCTCTAGCGGTCTACGAGCAGTACTTC.